A single sample is the source of the 10 T cell receptor beta chains below, sequenced in a study of a mutant IDH1 vaccine in newly diagnosed glioma. Sequencing used immunoSEQ multiplex PCR; TCRdb keeps in-frame clones, though not all of them. The table records over 65,000 clones, more than 70% of them present only once. Their antigens are not known. The time point was: week 35, safety follow-up. Vaccine doses each comprised 300 ug of mutant IDH1 20-mer peptide, with topical imiquimod. Sequenced material: PBMCs, taken from a glioma patient whose treatment included an IDH1 peptide vaccine. All receptors come from a man aged 18-30 years with glioma.

CDR3 DNA sequence: TGCTCAAATCCCGTAACTAATGAAAAACTGTTTTTT. The encoded protein is CSNPVTNEKLFF. This chain joins TRBV21-1 and TRBJ1-4. TRBV21-1 is an annotated pseudogene. This CDR3 is built from 12 residues.

The chain carries TRBV5-1 and TRBJ1-3; D is unclear. The V gene's germline CDR1 is SGHRS and CDR2 YFSETQ. The CDR3 extends over 15 amino acids. V was trimmed by 0 bases and J by 0 bases, leaving 7 bases between them. The CDR3 coding sequence is TGCGCCAGCAGCTTGGCCCCGGGCTCTGGAAACACCATATATTTT. This translates into CASSLAPGSGNTIYF.

The V call is TRBV19, the J call TRBJ1-2; TRBD1 might be the D (5 bases). With 11 bases removed from V and 0 bases from J, the gap between germline ends came to 22 bases. This CDR3 comprises 16 residues. Germline loops: CDR1 LNHDA, CDR2 SQIVND (reference sequence). This CDR3 reads CASTLGQGTANYGYTF. CDR3 nucleotide sequence: TGTGCCTCCACCCTGGGGCAGGGTACAGCTAACTATGGCTACACCTTC.

The V call is TRBV30, the J call TRBJ1-6; tentatively, D is TRBD1 (6 bases). Germline V CDR1 and CDR2: GTSNPN, SVGIG (reference sequence). The CDR3 has 12 residues. The CDR3 region has the DNA TGTGTTGGGGGGCGACATAATTCACCCCTCCACTTT. Translating gives CVGGRHNSPLHF. Combining the CDR3 with reference TRBV30 and TRBJ1-6 gives the whole variable domain SQTIHQWPATLVQPVGSPLSLECTVEGTSNPNLYWYRQAAGRGLQLLFYSVGIGQISSEVPQNLSASRPQDRQFILSSKKLLLSDSGFYLCVGGRHNSPLHFGNGTRLTVT.

This chain uses TRBV30 with TRBJ1-6, with D perhaps matching TRBD1 (5 bases). The CDR3 has 15 amino acids. Between the trimmed V and J ends, which lost 4 bases and 0 bases, there was a span of 10 bases. Germline CDR1 is GTSNPN and CDR2 is SVGIG (reference sequence). The CDR3 loop is CAWTGGSSYNSPLHF. The CDR3 DNA reads TGTGCCTGGACTGGGGGGAGCTCCTATAATTCACCCCTCCACTTT. Looking up the rest from reference TRBV30 and TRBJ1-6 gives the full variable domain: SQTIHQWPATLVQPVGSPLSLECTVEGTSNPNLYWYRQAAGRGLQLLFYSVGIGQISSEVPQNLSASRPQDRQFILSSKKLLLSDSGFYLCAWTGGSSYNSPLHFGNGTRLTVT.

V usage is TRBV7-2 and J usage is TRBJ1-2, with unresolved D. Looked up from germline, CDR1 is SGHTA and CDR2 is FQGNSA. The CDR3 totals 14 residues. With 4 bases removed from V and 4 bases from J, the gap between germline ends came to 13 bases. CDR3: CASSYNSKSYGYTF. Here the CDR3 DNA reads TGTGCCAGCAGCTATAACAGTAAAAGCTATGGCTACACCTTC.

V and J are TRBV2 and TRBJ1-2; D is uncertain. CDR1 SNHLY and CDR2 FYNNEI come from the germline V gene. V shed 2 bases and J shed 6 bases, with 19 bases lying between them. The CDR3 is 16 residues long. As DNA, the CDR3 is TGTGCCAGCAGTGAAACGGAACGGAGGTTCCAACATGGCTACACCTTC. Its protein product is CASSETERRFQHGYTF. The whole variable domain, filled in from reference TRBV2 and TRBJ1-2, reads EPEVTQTPSHQVTQMGQEVILRCVPISNHLYFYWYRQILGQKVEFLVSFYNNEISEKSEIFDDQFSVERPDGSNFTLKIRSTKLEDSAMYFCASSETERRFQHGYTFGSGTRLTVV.

This clone showed up just a few times. The chain combines TRBV7-9 with TRBJ1-4; no clear D. The CDR3 spans 16 residues. Per germline, CDR1 SEHNR and CDR2 FQNEAQ (reference sequence). V was trimmed by 5 bases and J by 0 bases, leaving 13 bases between them. The CDR3 coding sequence is TGTGCCAGCAGCGTCCGCCGGGGAGCAACTAATGAAAAACTGTTTTTT. It translates to CASSVRRGATNEKLFF.

This clone was found a few times. The chain employs TRBV2 and TRBJ1-1, with D perhaps TRBD1 (6 bases). The CDR3 is 13 residues long. Trimming pared 9 bases from V and 7 bases from J, leaving 18 bases between. The germline V gene encodes CDR1 SNHLY and CDR2 FYNNEI. The CDR3 nucleotides are TGTGCCAGTGCAACGGGGGGCTGGGGTGAAGCTTTCTTT. Protein sequence: CASATGGWGEAFF.

The rearrangement uses TRBV5-5 and TRBJ2-6, with 7 bases fitting TRBD1. The CDR3 consists of 18 residues. The J segment lost 4 bases and the V segment lost 3 bases, leaving 13 bases of the junction unmatched. CDR1 is SGHKS and CDR2 is YYEKEE in the germline V gene (reference sequence). The CDR3 sequence is CASSSGTVLFGGANVLTF. The DNA of the CDR3 is TGTGCCAGCAGCTCAGGGACAGTTTTATTTGGGGGGGCCAACGTCCTGACTTTC. Combining the CDR3 with reference TRBV5-5 and TRBJ2-6 gives the whole variable domain DAGVTQSPTHLIKTRGQQVTLRCSPISGHKSVSWYQQVLGQGPQFIFQYYEKEERGRGNFPDRFSARQFPNYSSELNVNALLLGDSALYLCASSSGTVLFGGANVLTFGAGSRLTVL.